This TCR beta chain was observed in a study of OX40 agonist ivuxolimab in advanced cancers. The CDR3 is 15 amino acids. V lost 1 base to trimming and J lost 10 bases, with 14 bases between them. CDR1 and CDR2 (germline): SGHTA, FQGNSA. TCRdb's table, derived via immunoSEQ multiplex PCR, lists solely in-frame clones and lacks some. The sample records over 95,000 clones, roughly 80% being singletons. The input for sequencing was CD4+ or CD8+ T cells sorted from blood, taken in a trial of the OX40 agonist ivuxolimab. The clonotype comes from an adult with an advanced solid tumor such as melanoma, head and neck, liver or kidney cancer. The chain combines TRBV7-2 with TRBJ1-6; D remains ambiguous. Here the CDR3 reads CASSLDMVPGSPLHF. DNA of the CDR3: TGTGCCAGCAGCTTAGATATGGTCCCCGGGTCACCCCTCCACTTT.